The TCR beta chain under discussion was sequenced for a study of cytotoxic CD8 clonotypes in ibrutinib-treated CLL. Overall study: The taking of response samples occurred after a median about 13 months of treatment, with a range of 6 to 36. An average of about 250,000 productive templates and tens of thousands of productive rearrangements was obtained per sample. Overall study results and limits: The times at which samples were taken varied between sustained-remission and progressing patients.

Assay: immunoSEQ multiplex PCR; the TCRdb copy retains only in-frame clones and omits some. The sample lists some 50,000 clones; 56% were seen once. With 3 bases clipped from V and 0 bases from J, the junction kept 5 bases outside the gene matches. CDR3 size: 15 residues. The germline V gene has CDR1 GTSNPN and CDR2 SVGIG (reference sequence). This clone was recorded a few times. Its antigen is as yet unknown. The same CDR3 is also encoded by other DNA sequences in this sample. Sequencing used PBMCs, obtained after 24 months of ibrutinib treatment. The receptor was isolated from a human donor with chronic lymphocytic leukemia. V usage is TRBV30 and J usage is TRBJ1-3; TRBD1 matches at 7 bases. CDR3 DNA: TGTGCCTGGAGCCGGGACAGTGGCTCTGGAAACACCATATATTTT. It codes for CAWSRDSGSGNTIYF. Combining the CDR3 with reference TRBV30 and TRBJ1-3 gives the whole variable domain SQTIHQWPATLVQPVGSPLSLECTVEGTSNPNLYWYRQAAGRGLQLLFYSVGIGQISSEVPQNLSASRPQDRQFILSSKKLLLSDSGFYLCAWSRDSGSGNTIYFGEGSWLTVV.